Following are 15 T cell receptor beta chains from one sample sequenced in a study of cytomegalovirus exposure and HLA in healthy donors. Primers for the PCR totalled 60 Vbeta and 13 Jbeta. Clones were sequenced by immunoSEQ multiplex PCR, and TCRdb holds only the in-frame ones, with some missing. The sample includes roughly 100,000 clones, about 64% seen only once; the top ten take 2.8%. Sequencing was done on a sample of PBMCs. All receptors come from a female donor in good health and CMV-seronegative.

The chain couples TRBV7-2 to TRBJ2-4; 10 bases map to TRBD1. There are 14 residues in the CDR3. Germline V CDR1 and CDR2: SGHTA, FQGNSA. V was pared by 3 bases and J by 5 bases, with 1 base of the junction left unmatched. The CDR3 protein is CASSLTGGQNIQYF. CDR3 DNA sequence: TGTGCCAGCAGCTTGACAGGGGGCCAAAACATTCAGTACTTC.

The V gene is TRBV18, the J gene TRBJ2-7; 9 positions match TRBD2. J lost 2 bases, V lost 3 bases, and 8 bases had no gene match. Germline V gene data show CDR1 as KGHSH and CDR2 as LQKENI. This CDR3 contains 16 residues. This chain's CDR3 is CASSPLAGRSPYEQYF. For the CDR3, the DNA is TGTGCCAGCTCACCGCTAGCGGGGAGAAGTCCCTACGAGCAGTACTTC.

The rearrangement links TRBV9 to TRBJ2-3; the match to TRBD2 covers 9 bases. Germline V gene data show CDR1 as SGDLS and CDR2 as YYNGEE. Germline trimming cut 6 bases from V and 6 bases from J; bases unmatched to any gene: 8. This CDR3 has 14 amino acids. The CDR3 protein is CASTLGLASDTQYF. The CDR3 DNA reads as TGTGCCAGCACCTTGGGACTAGCTAGCGATACGCAGTATTTT.

This sequence joins TRBV7-9 and TRBJ2-7, with D perhaps TRBD1 (5 bases). From germline, CDR1 is SEHNR and CDR2 FQNEAQ (reference sequence). This CDR3 region has 15 residues. V was trimmed by 5 bases and J by 0 bases, leaving 14 bases between them. The CDR3 loop is CASSTRAKGSYEQYF. The CDR3 coding sequence is TGTGCCAGCAGCACCAGGGCTAAGGGCTCCTACGAGCAGTACTTC.

The V gene is TRBV29-1, the J gene TRBJ2-1; 7 bases agree with TRBD2. The CDR3 spans 12 residues. The germline V gene has CDR1 SQVTM and CDR2 ANQGSEA. The V gene end was trimmed by 5 bases and the J gene end by 9 bases; junction bases not matched to a gene: 7. The CDR3, as DNA: TGCAGCGTTCTGGCGGGAGTGCGTGAGCAGTTCTTC. Translating gives CSVLAGVREQFF.

V gene TRBV7-2 combines with J gene TRBJ2-1; D is possibly TRBD2 (5 bases). The V gene lost 8 bases and the J gene lost 0 bases, with 20 bases spanning the gap. Germline-derived CDR1 and CDR2 are SGHTA and FQGNSA. CDR3 size: 17 residues. CDR3 region: CASCLIGSRSSYNEQFF. CDR3 sequence (DNA): TGTGCCAGCTGCCTAATAGGGAGCCGGAGCTCCTACAATGAGCAGTTCTTC.

V is TRBV9 and J is TRBJ2-1; 9 nucleotides agree with TRBD2. This CDR3 is built from 16 residues. Trimming took 7 bases from V and 1 from J; bases not matched to a gene: 9. CDR1 SGDLS and CDR2 YYNGEE come from the germline V gene. The CDR3 reads CASSLAGTKSYNEQFF. CDR3 nucleotide sequence: TGTGCCAGCTCCCTAGCGGGAACCAAATCCTACAATGAGCAGTTCTTC.

This rearrangement joins TRBV5-4 to TRBJ2-7, with 7 bases aligning to TRBD1. This CDR3 has 14 residues. After removal of 3 bases from V and 5 bases from J, the junction contained 8 bases not matched to a gene. Germline V gene sequence: CDR1 SGHNT, CDR2 YYREEE (reference sequence). CDR3 sequence: CASSSATGKDEQYF. For the CDR3, the DNA is TGTGCCAGCAGCTCAGCGACAGGGAAGGACGAGCAGTACTTC.

The chain employs TRBV20-1 and TRBJ2-7; D not resolved. The CDR3 consists of 11 residues. Trimming cost V 6 bases and J 3 bases, with 9 bases left between them. The germline V gene has CDR1 DFQATT and CDR2 SNEGSKA (reference sequence). The CDR3 loop is CSASVNYEQYF. The CDR3 nucleotides read TGCAGTGCATCAGTGAACTACGAGCAGTACTTC.

The chain employs TRBV7-9 and TRBJ2-1, with 8 nucleotides matching TRBD2. With V trimmed by 5 bases and J by 12 bases, 6 bases remained unmatched. This CDR3 is 12 amino acids long. Germline V CDR1 and CDR2: SEHNR, FQNEAQ (reference sequence). Here the CDR3 reads CASSPHSGTQFF. CDR3 DNA: TGTGCCAGCAGCCCCCATAGCGGGACGCAGTTCTTC.

The chain couples TRBV28 to TRBJ2-1; TRBD2 agrees at 11 bases. Germline V gives CDR1 MDHEN, CDR2 SYDVKM. V lost 4 bases, J lost 3 bases, and 8 bases stayed unmatched. CDR3 size: 17 residues. The CDR3 loop reads CASSSAPTSGNYNEQFF. DNA of the CDR3: TGTGCCAGCAGTTCCGCTCCGACTAGCGGGAACTACAATGAGCAGTTCTTC.

V usage is TRBV7-2 and J usage is TRBJ2-7; tentatively, D is TRBD2 (5 bases). CDR1 and CDR2 (germline): SGHTA, FQGNSA. V lost 1 base and J 0 bases, leaving 19 bases between the germline ends. The CDR3 totals 18 residues. The CDR3 coding sequence is TGTGCCAGCAGCTTAGATCGGGGTCTCGCGGGCAGCTCCTACGAGCAGTACTTC. Translated: CASSLDRGLAGSSYEQYF.

This clone was observed at least ten times. The chain combines TRBV5-5 with TRBJ1-4, with a tentative D call TRBD1 (6 bases). The CDR3 has 15 amino acids. The germline CDR1 and CDR2 sequences are SGHKS and YYEKEE (reference sequence). V shed 4 bases and J shed 6 bases, with 16 bases lying between them. CDR3 sequence: CASSASGEGYEKLFF. CDR3 in DNA: TGTGCCAGCAGCGCCTCAGGGGAAGGGTATGAAAAACTGTTTTTT.

In the case of this clone: A junction end diverges from the germline sequence, so it may reflect a read error. The sample contains more than one DNA sequence encoding this CDR3. This chain connects TRBV29-1 to TRBJ2-1, with 9 nucleotides matching TRBD2. Germline lookup yields CDR1 SQVTM and CDR2 ANQGSEA. The CDR3 totals 13 residues. CDR3 in amino acids: CSTAGGSYNEQFF. The CDR3 DNA reads as TGCAGTACAGCGGGAGGCTCCTACAACGAGCAGTTCTTC.

The rearrangement links TRBV30 to TRBJ2-7; TRBD1 might be the D (5 bases). The CDR3 has 12 residues. The germline V gene has CDR1 GTSNPN and CDR2 SVGIG (reference sequence). The germline V and J ends were trimmed by 3 bases and 4 bases, with 10 bases remaining between them. The CDR3 sequence is CAWSTGGYEQYF. For the CDR3, the DNA is TGTGCCTGGAGCACAGGTGGTTACGAGCAGTACTTC.